This T cell receptor (beta chain) derives from a study of cytomegalovirus exposure and HLA in healthy donors. The wider study: Sequencing of some 200 million T cells in an earlier analysis found more than 100 million unique TCR beta sequences.

Findings of the study overall: Apparent HLA restriction characterized most CMV-associated TCR beta chains in a later analysis.

The PCR ran on 60 Vbeta and 13 Jbeta primers. Sequenced by immunoSEQ multiplex PCR; TCRdb stores in-frame clones only, minus some. The sample holds approximately 210,000 clones, 81% seen once. This clone came up a few times. Its target is unknown. The TCR comes from a man aged 18 to 30 in good health and CMV-seronegative. What was sequenced was PBMCs.

CDR3 in DNA: TGCGCCAGCAGCCAAGAGGGGCCCGGGACAGGGGGCCTCGGGGAGCTGTTTTTT. The encoded protein is CASSQEGPGTGGLGELFF. V and J are TRBV4-1 and TRBJ2-2, with 12 bases aligning to TRBD1. Trimming cost V 0 bases and J 7 bases; bases outside gene matches: 9. The CDR3 length is 18 residues. Looked up from germline, CDR1 is MGHRA and CDR2 is YSYEKL.